This T cell receptor beta chain was profiled in a study of T cell responses to AZD1222 COVID-19 vaccine. General study findings and limits: Donor demographics were predominantly white British with a female majority; clonal diversity may be underestimated. Vaccination with two AZD1222 doses was followed by a rise in Spike-specific TCR breadth and depth.

Measured with immunoSEQ multiplex PCR; TCRdb has only the in-frame clones, and not every one. The sample contains about 120,000 clones, around nine tenths of which appear only once. On this clone: The target antigen is unknown.

Germline V gene sequence: CDR1 LNHDA, CDR2 SQIVND (reference sequence). Trimming removed 4 bases from V and 1 base from J, with 11 bases in between. This CDR3 spans 15 amino acids. The source of this sequence is an adult in good health. The sequencing used peripheral blood, collected on day 0 of AZD1222 vaccination. J is TRBJ1-5 and V is TRBV19; possibly TRBD1 for D (6 bases). The CDR3 loop is CASSTRGISNQPQHF. In nucleotides, the CDR3 is TGTGCCAGTAGTACAAGGGGGATCAGCAATCAGCCCCAGCATTTT.